Given below is one TCR beta chain in context. These data are taken from a study of cytotoxic CD8 clonotypes in ibrutinib-treated CLL. The length of the CDR3 is 15 residues. Germline CDR1 and CDR2: SGHRS and YFSETQ. Trimming shortened V by 0 bases and J by 0 bases, and 7 bases separated the two germline ends. The data were produced by immunoSEQ multiplex PCR, yet TCRdb's version contains in-frame clones alone and is incomplete. The table includes 110,000 to 150,000 clones, 75% to 95% detected once. Sequenced material: PBMCs, taken after 12 months of ibrutinib treatment. The receptor comes from a human donor with chronic lymphocytic leukemia. J is TRBJ2-1 and V is TRBV5-1; no firm D call. The CDR3 reads CASSLGPSSYNEQFF. The DNA of the CDR3 is TGCGCCAGCAGCTTGGGGCCTAGCTCCTACAATGAGCAGTTCTTC.